The T cell receptor beta chain described here comes from a study of cytotoxic CD8 clonotypes in ibrutinib-treated CLL. Study outcomes and limitations: Once treatment began, public clonotypes, which were uncommon, contracted or stayed stable. Clonality went up at the time of ibrutinib response, stayed stable in sustained remission, and later dropped back toward its baseline level at progression.

The CDR3 runs 15 residues. Looked up from germline, CDR1 is SGDLS and CDR2 is YYNGEE. The V and J ends lost 3 bases and 1 base, in that order; junction bases with no gene match: 4. In its sample, this clone was seen once. The antigen is undetermined. Frozen PBMC stocks contributed around 2 micrograms of genomic DNA to the TCR beta libraries. Depth targeted 1 in 200,000 to 1 in 1 million T cells, averaging approximately 10x coverage per clonotype. TCRdb's table, derived via immunoSEQ multiplex PCR, lists solely in-frame clones and lacks some. The sample includes about 310,000 clones, around four fifths of them seen just once.

Sequencing used PBMCs, obtained before ibrutinib treatment. This TCR was sampled from a human donor with chronic lymphocytic leukemia. The J gene is TRBJ2-3, the V gene TRBV9; TRBD1 aligns across 8 bases. CDR3 in DNA: TGTGCCAGCAGCGCTGCGGGACAGGGCACAGATACGCAGTATTTT. It is translated as CASSAAGQGTDTQYF.